This T cell receptor (beta chain) was recorded in a study of blood T cell repertoires in COVID-19. For the study at large: COVID-19 samples collected from the United States, Italy and Spain covered acute and convalescent phases. T cells, B-cell-depleted T cells, or PBMCs supplied cDNA or gDNA.

A Seattle source enrolled patients during active infection and followed them longitudinally. This CDR3 has 11 amino acids. Between the trimmed V and J ends, which lost 3 bases and 12 bases, there was a span of 8 bases. Study processing details: Amplification of reference gene primers was used by the study to estimate nucleated cell counts. Measured with immunoSEQ multiplex PCR; TCRdb has only the in-frame clones, and not every one. V and J calls and clone size follow that table, whereas D and trimming were derived from the DNA. Here the sample spans over 200,000 clones, about 90% being singletons. This chain links TRBV12-3 or TRBV12-4 with TRBJ1-4; TRBD1 might be the D (6 bases). The sample taken for sequencing was peripheral blood. This receptor was taken from a man aged 55-75 years with COVID-19, enrolled during active disease. Here the CDR3 reads CASSFNRELFF. CDR3 coding DNA: TGTGCCAGCAGTTTCAACAGGGAACTGTTTTTT.